This TCR beta chain was sequenced for a study of Ad26.COV2.S vaccination and SARS-CoV-2 variants. Treatment meaning: around 19 received Ad26.COV2.S at low or high dose, single or two shots; 5 received placebo; per-sample allocation not given. The samples date from day 63 after the first vaccine or placebo injection. The trim removed 5 bases at V and 6 bases at J, leaving 10 bases unmatched. CDR3 size: 16 residues. Germline assignment: CDR1 MNHNY and CDR2 SVGAGI (reference sequence). Sequencing was performed with immunoSEQ multiplex PCR; in TCRdb, only in-frame clones are kept and a portion is missing. The sample yields about 680,000 clones, around 90% seen once.

This material consisted of peripheral blood, taken in a trial of Ad26.COV2.S vaccine versus placebo. This clonotype was obtained from a person aged 18 to 65 who received the Ad26.COV2.S COVID-19 vaccine or a placebo. This rearrangement joins TRBV6-6 to TRBJ2-2; TRBD2 aligns across 9 bases. This chain's CDR3 is CASSTHSGSGAGELFF. Written as DNA, the CDR3 is TGTGCCAGCAGTACGCATAGCGGGAGCGGGGCCGGGGAGCTGTTTTTT.